These 19 T cell receptor beta chains share one sample of origin, sequenced in a study of CD8 T cells in ankylosing spondylitis. A single record per CDR3 protein comes from TCRdb applying MiXCR to the 5' RACE reads. Of approximately 220,000 distinct CDR3 sequences in the sample, under 12% were seen once. Sequenced material: blood, either unsorted or a sorted T cell fraction (not recorded which). Source of these receptors: a male donor with ankylosing spondylitis or in good health (not recorded which).

This clonotype was seen at least ten times. The rearrangement uses TRBV5-1 and TRBJ2-7; TRBD1 agrees at 7 bases. Unmatched junction bases numbered 7, after V lost 4 bases and J lost 6 bases. The CDR3 totals 13 residues. Germline lookup yields CDR1 SGHRS and CDR2 YFSETQ. The CDR3 DNA reads as TGCGCCAGCAGCACCCAAACAGGGGTCGAGCAGTACTTC. Amino acid sequence: CASSTQTGVEQYF.

This clonotype was observed many times. The rearrangement uses TRBV11-2 and TRBJ1-1, with unresolved D. Germline CDR1 and CDR2: SGHAT and FQNNGV. The CDR3 consists of 13 residues. Trimming removed 5 bases from V and 5 bases from J, with 12 bases in between. DNA for the CDR3: TGTGCCAGCAGCCCGGGTGGGTGGACTGAAGCTTTCTTT. Translating gives CASSPGGWTEAFF.

In this sample, this clonotype turned up many times. This chain connects TRBV7-9 to TRBJ2-7; tentative D call: TRBD2 (5 bases). Germline lookup yields CDR1 SEHNR and CDR2 FQNEAQ (reference sequence). V lost 4 bases and J 2 bases, leaving 9 bases between the germline ends. The CDR3 loop spans 13 amino acids. The DNA of the CDR3 is TGTGCCAGCAGCTACGGGGAGACCTACGAGCAGTACTTC. It specifies CASSYGETYEQYF.

This clonotype has at least ten counts. This chain links TRBV15 with TRBJ2-3; D not certain. CDR1 LNHNV and CDR2 YYDKDF come from the germline V gene (reference sequence). With 0 bases removed from V and 6 bases from J, the gap between germline ends came to 7 bases. CDR3 size: 13 residues. The CDR3 DNA sequence: TGTGCCACCAGCAGAGATCTGCGGGATACGCAGTATTTT. It encodes CATSRDLRDTQYF.

In this sample, this clonotype turned up many times. V gene TRBV20-1 combines with J gene TRBJ2-3, with 11 bases lining up with TRBD2. The germline CDR1 and CDR2 sequences are DFQATT and SNEGSKA (reference sequence). With 6 bases clipped from V and 4 bases from J, the junction kept 6 bases outside the gene matches. The CDR3 covers 14 residues. CDR3 residues: CSARTSGYADTQYF. Here the CDR3 DNA reads TGCAGTGCCAGGACTAGCGGGTATGCAGATACGCAGTATTTT.

Only one count was recorded for this clonotype. The chain couples TRBV7-9 to TRBJ2-2; D is perhaps TRBD1 (6 bases). Germline lookup yields CDR1 SEHNR and CDR2 FQNEAQ (reference sequence). Deletions cut 5 bases from V and 1 base from J, with 14 bases between. The CDR3 contains 16 residues. The CDR3 here is CASSPGLGGNTGELFF. The CDR3 DNA reads TGTGCCAGCAGCCCTGGGCTAGGGGGGAACACCGGGGAGCTGTTTTTT.

The sample holds many counts of this clonotype. The rearrangement uses TRBV4-2 and TRBJ2-1, with 8 nucleotides matching TRBD2. This CDR3 has 16 amino acids. Per germline, CDR1 LGHNA and CDR2 YNFKEQ. V lost 5 bases to trimming and J lost 0 bases; unmatched junction nucleotides: 6. CDR3 sequence reads: CASSNIAGSSYNEQFF. The CDR3 coding sequence is TGTGCCAGCAGCAACATAGCGGGGAGCTCCTACAATGAGCAGTTCTTC.

This clonotype was detected ten times or more. This chain links TRBV12-3 or TRBV12-4 with TRBJ2-3, with TRBD2 matching 15 bases. The V and J ends lost 5 bases and 6 bases, in that order; junction bases with no gene match: 12. The CDR3 has 18 residues. This chain's CDR3 is CASSPGLAGGRLLDTQYF. Here the CDR3 DNA reads TGTGCCAGCAGTCCGGGACTAGCGGGGGGCCGTTTGCTCGATACGCAGTATTTT.

This clonotype was observed many times. The chain combines TRBV7-9 with TRBJ1-5; D unclear. The CDR3 is 14 residues long. Looked up from germline, CDR1 is SEHNR and CDR2 is FQNEAQ (reference sequence). V gave up 3 bases and J gave up 6 bases, with 12 bases separating them. CDR3 protein: CASSFSERGQPQHF. The CDR3 region has the DNA TGTGCCAGCAGCTTTTCCGAACGGGGTCAGCCCCAGCATTTT.

This clonotype came up many times. The chain combines TRBV7-2 with TRBJ2-2; D is unresolved. Germline values: CDR1 SGHTA, CDR2 FQGNSA. Trimming removed 2 bases at V and 0 bases at J, with 10 bases between. This CDR3 comprises 16 residues. This CDR3 is CASSLWAATNTGELFF. The CDR3 DNA follows: TGTGCCAGCAGCTTATGGGCGGCAACGAACACCGGGGAGCTGTTTTTT.

At least ten counts were recorded for this clonotype. V gene TRBV9 combines with J gene TRBJ1-1; D is uncertain. The V and J ends lost 0 bases and 2 bases respectively, with 8 bases between them. The V gene's germline CDR1 is SGDLS and CDR2 YYNGEE. The CDR3 has 14 amino acids. CDR3 sequence: CASSVVGGNTEAFF. CDR3 in DNA: TGTGCCAGCAGCGTAGTAGGAGGTAACACTGAAGCTTTCTTT.

This clonotype was recorded at least ten times. The chain recombines TRBV20-1 with TRBJ1-1; 8 bases align to TRBD1. The V gene end was trimmed by 4 bases and the J gene end by 3 bases; junction bases not matched to a gene: 1. The CDR3 covers 12 residues. Germline lookup yields CDR1 DFQATT and CDR2 SNEGSKA (reference sequence). The CDR3 nucleotides are TGCAGTGCTACAGGGGGCTACACTGAAGCTTTCTTT. This translates into CSATGGYTEAFF.

The V gene is TRBV10-3, the J gene TRBJ1-6; 11 nucleotides align to TRBD1. CDR1 is ENHRY and CDR2 is SYGVKD in the germline V gene. The V segment lost 6 bases and the J segment 6 bases; nucleotides outside the gene matches: 4. The CDR3 length is 15 residues. The CDR3 DNA is TGTGCCATCAGGGGACAGGGGGACGGTAATTCACCCCTCCACTTT. Translated, it gives CAIRGQGDGNSPLHF.

This clonotype was detected ten times or more. The chain uses TRBV5-1 and TRBJ2-2, with a possible D match to TRBD2 (7 bases). CDR3 length: 15 amino acids. CDR1 is SGHRS and CDR2 is YFSETQ in the germline V gene. Trimming shortened V by 2 bases and J by 2 bases, and 10 bases separated the two germline ends. CDR3 nucleotides: TGCGCCAGCAGCTTCGGGGGGCAAAACACCGGGGAGCTGTTTTTT. Its translation: CASSFGGQNTGELFF.

The rearrangement links TRBV27 to TRBJ1-1; D gene ambiguous. CDR1 and CDR2 from the germline V gene are MNHEY and SMNVEV (reference sequence). The V gene lost 1 base and the J gene lost 8 bases, with 14 bases spanning the gap. The CDR3 extends over 14 amino acids. The CDR3 DNA sequence: TGTGCCAGCAGTTTATATTTGACCGCGGGGGAAGCTTTCTTT. It encodes CASSLYLTAGEAFF.

This clonotype was detected ten times or more. The rearrangement links TRBV29-1 to TRBJ2-5, with D perhaps TRBD2 (5 bases). This CDR3 is 12 amino acids long. V was trimmed by 4 bases and J by 4 bases, leaving 10 bases between them. CDR1 and CDR2 (germline): SQVTM, ANQGSEA. The CDR3 coding sequence is TGCAGCGTTGCTGACGGGATAGAGACCCAGTACTTC. As protein: CSVADGIETQYF.

This clonotype appeared many times. The chain has TRBV20-1 and TRBJ2-3, with a weak D call TRBD2 (6 bases). This CDR3 is built from 16 residues. Germline CDR1 and CDR2: DFQATT and SNEGSKA (reference sequence). The ends were cut back, 6 bases at V and 3 bases at J, with 22 bases in the middle. CDR3 DNA sequence: TGCAGTGCACCGCCCCTGACTAGTTCCGCAACAGATACGCAGTATTTT. It translates to CSAPPLTSSATDTQYF.

There are many counts of this clonotype. V is TRBV3-1 and J is TRBJ2-5, with 7 bases lining up with TRBD2. Germline V gives CDR1 LGHDT, CDR2 YNNKEL (reference sequence). The CDR3 is 15 amino acids. With 4 bases clipped from V and 3 bases from J, the junction kept 8 bases outside the gene matches. DNA of the CDR3: TGTGCCAGCAGCCCGAACGCAGGGAGGGAAGAGACCCAGTACTTC. Translated: CASSPNAGREETQYF.

This chain links TRBV9 with TRBJ2-5; 8 positions match TRBD2. This CDR3 is 15 amino acids long. Germline assignment: CDR1 SGDLS and CDR2 YYNGEE. V shed 1 base, J shed 3 bases, and the junction held 5 bases outside the gene matches. The CDR3 bases are TGTGCCAGCAGCGTACGAGGAGCGGGGGAAGAGACCCAGTACTTC. This translates into CASSVRGAGEETQYF. Full variable domain (outside the CDR3, taken from reference TRBV9 and TRBJ2-5): DSGVTQTPKHLITATGQRVTLRCSPRSGDLSVYWYQQSLDQGLQFLIQYYNGEERAKGNILERFSAQQFPDLHSELNLSSLELGDSALYFCASSVRGAGEETQYFGPGTRLLVL.